These 15 T cell receptor beta chains were all obtained from the same sample, sequenced in a study of T cell responses to AZD1222 COVID-19 vaccine. Sequencing used immunoSEQ multiplex PCR; TCRdb keeps in-frame clones, though not all of them. Found here are some 250,000 clones, 85% to 95% of them singletons; the top ten hold less than 0.6%. The sample consisted of peripheral blood, taken 28 days after the second AZD1222 dose. The receptors were gathered from an adult who received the AZD1222 COVID-19 vaccine.

V is TRBV28 and J is TRBJ2-3; D call uncertain. Germline CDR1 reads MDHEN; CDR2 reads SYDVKM. The V and J ends lost 8 bases and 0 bases respectively, with 9 bases between them. This CDR3 region has 13 residues. CDR3 sequence reads: CASGGRSTDTQYF. Here the CDR3 DNA reads TGTGCCAGCGGCGGCAGGAGCACAGATACGCAGTATTTT.

The chain uses TRBV7-2 and TRBJ2-7; the D is unclear. The ends were cut back, 3 bases at V and 1 base at J, with 13 bases in the middle. The CDR3 loop spans 15 amino acids. From germline, CDR1 is SGHTA and CDR2 FQGNSA. CDR3 nucleotide sequence: TGTGCCAGCAGCTTCACACCCATTGCTTCCTACGAGCAGTACTTC. Amino acid sequence: CASSFTPIASYEQYF.

The chain has TRBV7-9 and TRBJ2-7; 11 bases map to TRBD2. The CDR3 is 16 amino acids. The junction had 6 bases not matched to a gene; V was cut back by 4 bases and J by 1 base. CDR1 and CDR2 (germline): SEHNR, FQNEAQ (reference sequence). DNA of the CDR3: TGTGCCAGCAGCTCCAGGAGACTAGCGGGGTCCTACGAGCAGTACTTC. It is translated as CASSSRRLAGSYEQYF.

In nucleotides, the CDR3 is TGCGCCAGCAGCTTGACCGGGACAGGGGGGACTGAAGCTTTCTTT. Amino acids: CASSLTGTGGTEAFF. This chain connects TRBV5-1 to TRBJ1-1, with 11 bases lining up with TRBD1. Germline V gene lookup returns CDR1 SGHRS and CDR2 YFSETQ. The J segment lost 5 bases and the V segment lost 1 base, leaving 4 bases of the junction unmatched. The CDR3 totals 15 residues.

The chain is built from TRBV25-1 and TRBJ2-7; 16 nucleotides line up with TRBD2. The CDR3 spans 14 residues. The V and J ends lost 3 bases and 9 bases, in that order; junction bases with no gene match: 2. Germline values: CDR1 MGHDK, CDR2 SYGVNS. The CDR3 reads CASSEGLAGGPQYF. In DNA, the CDR3 is TGTGCCAGCAGTGAGGGACTAGCGGGAGGGCCGCAGTACTTC.

The V and J genes are TRBV7-2 and TRBJ1-2, with 10 positions matching TRBD1. The CDR3 is made up of 14 amino acids. Germline-derived CDR1 and CDR2 are SGHTA and FQGNSA. V trimming: 3 bases; J trimming: 8 bases; junction bases outside the gene matches: 6. CDR3 residues: CASSFRTGGRGYTF. Written as DNA, the CDR3 is TGTGCCAGCAGCTTCCGGACAGGGGGTCGGGGCTACACCTTC.

The chain recombines TRBV30 with TRBJ2-7; no clear D gene. CDR1 and CDR2 (germline): GTSNPN, SVGIG (reference sequence). This CDR3 spans 16 amino acids. Trimming removed 2 bases at V and 5 bases at J, with 22 bases between. The CDR3 DNA follows: TGTGCCTGGAGTATATTCCTGGGCGGCGCGTTCAACGAGCAGTACTTC. It is translated as CAWSIFLGGAFNEQYF.

At least ten counts were recorded for this clone. The chain has TRBV6-2 or TRBV6-3 and TRBJ1-5, with 7 bases matching TRBD1. This CDR3 spans 12 amino acids. Germline CDR1 and CDR2: MNHEY and SVGEGT. V lost 6 bases and J lost 6; bases outside the gene matches: 2. CDR3 residues: CASSQGGQPQHF. The CDR3 DNA reads as TGTGCCAGCAGCCAGGGGGGTCAGCCCCAGCATTTT.

V gene TRBV15 combines with J gene TRBJ2-1; no firm D call. Trimming took 1 base from V and 7 from J, leaving 17 bases between them. The germline V gene encodes CDR1 LNHNV and CDR2 YYDKDF (reference sequence). This CDR3 is 16 amino acids long. The DNA of the CDR3 is TGTGCCACCAGCAGAGGGGGTAGCTCGGAAACGAATGAGCAGTTCTTC. Protein sequence: CATSRGGSSETNEQFF.

This chain connects TRBV10-3 to TRBJ2-3, with TRBD2 matching over 13 bases. Germline V CDR1 and CDR2: ENHRY, SYGVKD. The V and J ends lost 7 bases and 3 bases, in that order; junction bases with no gene match: 4. The CDR3 extends over 15 amino acids. CDR3 sequence: CAITPLAGGTDTQYF. Here the CDR3 DNA reads TGTGCCATCACCCCACTAGCGGGGGGGACAGATACGCAGTATTTT.

The J gene is TRBJ1-1, the V gene TRBV28; D is possibly TRBD1 (6 bases). Per the germline V gene, CDR1 is MDHEN and CDR2 is SYDVKM. The CDR3 has 12 residues. Trimming removed 5 bases at V and 5 bases at J, with 9 bases between. The CDR3, as DNA: TGTGCCAGCAGTACACAGGGAACTGAAGCTTTCTTT. Encoded protein: CASSTQGTEAFF. The full variable domain, completed using reference TRBV28 and TRBJ1-1, is DVKVTQSSRYLVKRTGEKVFLECVQDMDHENMFWYRQDPGLGLRLIYFSYDVKMKEKGDIPEGYSVSREKKERFSLILESASTNQTSMYLCASSTQGTEAFFGQGTRLTVV.

V usage is TRBV29-1 and J usage is TRBJ2-7; 9 bases match TRBD2. Trimming took 7 bases from V and 0 from J; bases not matched to a gene: 19. CDR1 is SQVTM, CDR2 ANQGSEA, per germline. The length of the CDR3 is 18 residues. CDR3 sequence: CSAALIWSGGLSSYEQYF. The CDR3 bases are TGCAGCGCCGCCCTAATTTGGAGCGGGGGGCTGAGCTCCTACGAGCAGTACTTC.

J is TRBJ1-4 and V is TRBV19; no clear D. Per germline, CDR1 LNHDA and CDR2 SQIVND (reference sequence). V lost 4 bases, J lost 0 bases, and 9 bases lay in between. The CDR3 extends over 15 amino acids. The chain's CDR3 is CASSKRHATNEKLFF. DNA of the CDR3: TGTGCCAGTAGTAAAAGACATGCAACTAATGAAAAACTGTTTTTT.

The rearrangement links TRBV6-5 to TRBJ2-5; D unclear. The V and J ends lost 6 bases and 2 bases respectively, with 10 bases between them. The germline gives CDR1 MNHEY, CDR2 SVGAGI. CDR3 length: 13 residues. DNA of the CDR3: TGTGCCAGCAGCCGGGCCCGTCAAGAGACCCAGTACTTC. Amino acid sequence: CASSRARQETQYF.

The genes are TRBV3-1 (or the pseudogene TRBV3-2) and TRBJ1-2; D uncertain. Germline-derived CDR1 and CDR2 are LGHDT and YNNKEL (reference sequence). The length of the CDR3 is 11 residues. The ends were cut back, 2 bases at V and 2 bases at J, with 0 bases in the middle. CDR3 nucleotide sequence: TGTGCCAGCAGCCAAAACTATGGCTACACCTTC. Its translation is CASSQNYGYTF.